This entry lists 8 T cell receptor beta chains sequenced from one sample in a study of vaccination effects on CD4 cells after COVID-19. Libraries were prepared by immunoSEQ multiplex PCR; TCRdb keeps only in-frame clonotypes and omits some of them. The data show around 24,000 clones, more than 80% seen once. Pools of viral peptides were used by the ViraFEST assay to expand antigen-specific CD4+ T cells ahead of sequencing. Scientists isolated CD4+ T cells after a roughly 9-day culture period ended. Each participant received a vaccine that was either BNT162b2 or mRNA-1273, given as two doses. Antigen specificity for these receptors is unknown. The starting material was CD4+ T cells from PBMCs cultured with SARS-CoV-2 spike peptides, obtained after COVID-19 vaccination. These receptors originate from a human donor who received a COVID-19 vaccine. Some clones in this sample may be carry-over from other donors' samples.

The sample holds one count of this clone. This rearrangement joins TRBV6-5 to TRBJ1-5, with D unclear. The CDR3 runs 13 residues. The germline V and J ends were trimmed by 6 bases and 3 bases, with 9 bases remaining between them. CDR1 and CDR2 from the germline V gene are MNHEY and SVGAGI. CDR3 protein: CASRLALNQPQHF. The CDR3 DNA reads as TGTGCCAGCAGGCTCGCCCTCAATCAGCCCCAGCATTTT.

The chain carries TRBV2 and TRBJ2-3; 8 positions agree with TRBD2. The germline V gene encodes CDR1 SNHLY and CDR2 FYNNEI. The CDR3 extends over 14 amino acids. Trimming cost V 9 bases and J 8 bases; bases outside gene matches: 13. The CDR3 is CASLGLAGPGTQYF. In DNA, the CDR3 is TGTGCCAGTTTGGGGCTAGCGGGTCCAGGTACGCAGTATTTT.

V usage is TRBV2 and J usage is TRBJ2-4; no firm D call. Trimming removed 6 bases from V and 0 bases from J, with 15 bases in between. The CDR3 length is 16 residues. The germline V gene encodes CDR1 SNHLY and CDR2 FYNNEI. CDR3 nucleotide sequence: TGTGCCAGCAGACCATTTGGATCACTAGCCAAAAACATTCAGTACTTC. As protein: CASRPFGSLAKNIQYF.

This chain connects TRBV3-1 (or the pseudogene TRBV3-2) to TRBJ1-5; 7 bases are a match to TRBD1. V shed 8 bases, J shed 4 bases, and the junction held 2 bases outside the gene matches. The CDR3 contains 12 residues. CDR1 and CDR2 from the germline V gene are LGHDT and YNNKEL (reference sequence). The chain's CDR3 is CASGTDNQPQHF. DNA for the CDR3: TGTGCCAGCGGGACAGATAATCAGCCCCAGCATTTT.

J is TRBJ1-1 and V is TRBV7-8; 7 bases map to TRBD1. With 7 bases clipped from V and 4 bases from J, the junction kept 6 bases outside the gene matches. Germline CDR1 reads SGHVS; CDR2 reads FQNEAQ. There are 13 residues in the CDR3. As DNA, the CDR3 is TGTGCCAGCACCAGGGGGGTGGGCACTGAAGCTTTCTTT. Translating it yields CASTRGVGTEAFF.

The V gene is TRBV13, the J gene TRBJ2-4; D gene uncertain. V shed 2 bases and J shed 7 bases, with 15 bases lying between them. Looked up from germline, CDR1 is PRHDT and CDR2 is FYEKMQ (reference sequence). The CDR3 runs 15 residues. The CDR3 nucleotides are TGTGCCAGCAGCTTACTCGAGCCAGGTCCGAACATTCAGTACTTC. Its protein is CASSLLEPGPNIQYF.

This chain links TRBV28 with TRBJ1-2, with 8 nucleotides matching TRBD1. V was pared by 5 bases and J by 5 bases, with 4 bases of the junction left unmatched. CDR3 length: 13 residues. Germline V CDR1 and CDR2: MDHEN, SYDVKM. CDR3 bases: TGTGCCAGCAGTGCAGGGGGCCAGTATGGCTACACCTTC. Its translation is CASSAGGQYGYTF.

This chain connects TRBV5-1 to TRBJ2-1, with 8 bases fitting TRBD1. The CDR3 extends over 15 amino acids. The V gene end was trimmed by 0 bases and the J gene end by 2 bases; junction bases not matched to a gene: 1. Germline V gene lookup returns CDR1 SGHRS and CDR2 YFSETQ. This CDR3 is CASSLGQGPYNEQFF. CDR3 DNA sequence: TGCGCCAGCAGCTTGGGACAGGGGCCCTACAATGAGCAGTTCTTC.